Listed below are T cell receptor beta chains from one sample, sequenced in a study of T-cell memory formation after mild COVID-19. TCRdb used MiXCR to reprocess the 5' RACE reads, holding one entry per CDR3 protein. This table holds roughly 510,000 distinct CDR3 sequences, 17% found once. The sample comprised PBMCs or a T cell subset sorted from them (not recorded which). All receptors come from an adult woman who had mild COVID-19 (a few samples of this study predate the infection). Cell type and time point are not known. CDR3s include the opening cysteine and the closing phenylalanine or tryptophan. D genes are given only for firm matches. The size entry is marked missing in some rows and otherwise reads once, few, many or a size class.

j_gene | abundance | d_gene | v_gene | CDR3nt | CDR3aa
TRBJ2-5 | - | TRBD2 | TRBV20-1 | TGCAGTGCTAGAGATGAACTAGCGGGTCTTCAAGAGACCCAGTACTTC | CSARDELAGLQETQYF
TRBJ2-5 | - | - | TRBV5-1 | TGCGCCAGCAGCTCTACGGACCTGACTACCCGGACCCAGTACTTC | CASSSTDLTTRTQYF
TRBJ2-3 | - | TRBD1 | TRBV7-8 | TGTGCCAGCAGCGAATGGTGGGACAGGGCCACAGATACGCAGTATTTT | CASSEWWDRATDTQYF
TRBJ2-1 | - | - | TRBV11-2 | TGTGCCAGCAGCTTGGGGATATACAATGAGCAGTTCTTC | CASSLGIYNEQFF
TRBJ1-3 | - | - | TRBV5-1 | TGCGCCAGCAGCTTGCTCCCGCCGGTCTCCTCTGGAAACACCATATATTTT | CASSLLPPVSSGNTIYF
TRBJ2-3 | - | - | TRBV30 | TGTGCCTGGAGTACGACAGTCCATACGCAGTATTTT | CAWSTTVHTQYF
TRBJ2-7 | few | TRBD1 | TRBV12-3/TRBV12-4 | TGTGCCAGCAGCTCCACGGGACAGGGAACCTACGAGCAGTACTTC | CASSSTGQGTYEQYF
TRBJ1-4 | few | - | TRBV7-9 | TGTGCCAGCAGCGTCGGGCCCTCCGGAAATGAAAAACTGTTTTTT | CASSVGPSGNEKLFF
TRBJ2-2 | - | - | TRBV7-2 | TGTGCCAGCACCCCTTTTAGGAGCACCGGGGAGCTGTTTTTT | CASTPFRSTGELFF
TRBJ2-1 | - | - | TRBV5-6 | TGTGCCAGCAGCTTGGCGACCCCGAGCGAAGATGAGCAGTTCTTC | CASSLATPSEDEQFF
TRBJ2-5 | - | TRBD1 | TRBV24-1 | TGTGCCACCAGTGAGGCCGGGACAGGGGAAGAGACCCAGTACTTC | CATSEAGTGEETQYF
TRBJ2-2 | - | - | TRBV6-5 | TGTGCCAGCAGTTATTCCGAGAGGCCAACCGGGGAGCTGTTTTTT | CASSYSERPTGELFF
TRBJ2-1 | - | TRBD1 | TRBV5-1 | TGCGCCAGCAGCTTGGGGACAGGGGGCTTCCTGGACAATGAGCAGTTCTTC | CASSLGTGGFLDNEQFF
TRBJ1-2 | - | - | TRBV29-1 | TGCAGCGTTGCCGGGGGGGGAATTAAGACTAACTATGGCTACACCTTC | CSVAGGGIKTNYGYTF
TRBJ1-5 | few | TRBD1 | TRBV20-1 | TGCAGTGCCGCCCGACAGGGGCGAAATCAGCCCCAGCATTTT | CSAARQGRNQPQHF
TRBJ2-1 | few | - | TRBV7-9 | TGTGCCAGCAGGAAGGACACTAGAGAGTTCTTC | CASRKDTREFF
TRBJ1-1 | few | TRBD1 | TRBV9 | TGTGCCAGCAGCGCGGTGACAGGGGTGAACACTGAAGCTTTCTTT | CASSAVTGVNTEAFF
TRBJ2-1 | many | TRBD1 | TRBV5-1 | TGCGCCAGCAGCAGGACAGGGGGCGGGGATGAGCAGTTCTTC | CASSRTGGGDEQFF
TRBJ2-1 | - | - | TRBV4-1 | TGCGCCAGCAGCCAGCTAGGGACCGCCTACAATGAGCAGTTCTTC | CASSQLGTAYNEQFF
TRBJ1-5 | once | TRBD1 | TRBV15 | TGTGCCACCAGAGGACAGGGGAGGTGGAATCAGCCCCAGCATTTT | CATRGQGRWNQPQHF
TRBJ1-1 | many | - | TRBV24-1 | TGTGCCACCAGTGATCTCTATAGGGTTTTCTTT | CATSDLYRVFF
TRBJ1-3 | few | TRBD1 | TRBV4-3 | TGCGCCAGCAGCCGCACAGGGGAGGCTGGAAACACCATATATTTT | CASSRTGEAGNTIYF
TRBJ1-2 | many | - | TRBV2 | TGTGCCAGCAGTGAAGGGAGGAACTATGGCTACACCTTC | CASSEGRNYGYTF
TRBJ2-1 | - | TRBD2 | TRBV7-2 | TGTGCCAGCAGCTACTTAGCGGGCTTCGATTACAATGAGCAGTTCTTC | CASSYLAGFDYNEQFF
TRBJ1-1 | - | - | TRBV19 | TGTGCCAGTAGTATAGATCAAGACAGGCGGAACACTGAAGCTTTCTTT | CASSIDQDRRNTEAFF
TRBJ2-3 | few | - | TRBV29-1 | TGCAGCGTTGAAGATGCGCAGGAAGCAGATACGCAGTATTTT | CSVEDAQEADTQYF
TRBJ2-3 | - | - | TRBV24-1 | TGTGCCACCAGTGATTTGCGGGAGGGGGCCGTCGGCACAGATACGCAGTATTTT | CATSDLREGAVGTDTQYF
TRBJ2-1 | few | - | TRBV7-8 | TGTGCCAGCACCAAATCAGGGGGGCGGAATGAGCAGTTCTTC | CASTKSGGRNEQFF
TRBJ2-3 | few | - | TRBV29-1 | TGCAGCGTTATAAAGGCCAGGGGGCAGTATTTT | CSVIKARGQYF
TRBJ1-5 | few | TRBD1 | TRBV6-5 | TGTGCCAGCAGCTACGGGACAGATAGCAATCAGCCCCAGCATTTT | CASSYGTDSNQPQHF
TRBJ2-7 | few | - | TRBV20-1 | TGCAGTGCGCCTTCACTGCTCCCGGGGGACGAGCAGTACTTC | CSAPSLLPGDEQYF
TRBJ2-3 | - | TRBD2 | TRBV9 | TGTGCCAGCAGCGCGGGACTAGCGGGAGACCTCTTTAGCACAGATACGCAGTATTTT | CASSAGLAGDLFSTDTQYF
TRBJ2-3 | few | - | TRBV24-1 | TGTGCCACCAGTGATTATGGTAGCGGCGGTCGTGATACGCAGTATTTT | CATSDYGSGGRDTQYF
TRBJ2-2 | - | TRBD2 | TRBV30 | TGTGCCTGGAGCTCGGGACTACTTAACACCGGGGAGCTGTTTTTT | CAWSSGLLNTGELFF
TRBJ2-5 | - | - | TRBV2 | TGTGCCAGCAAGGTGGCGGGACAAGAGACCCAGTACTTC | CASKVAGQETQYF
TRBJ1-2 | - | - | TRBV28 | TGTGCCAGCCGCCCCACCGGGACACACCTCTATGGCTACACCTTC | CASRPTGTHLYGYTF
TRBJ2-7 | many | TRBD1 | TRBV5-1 | TGCGCCAGCAGCTTGGGGACAGGGGTCCACGAGCAGTACTTC | CASSLGTGVHEQYF
TRBJ1-1 | - | - | TRBV7-6 | TGTGCCAGCAGCTTCAACCCATTCACCCGGGACACGTGGAGACTCAAAAAGGAGAACACTGAAGCTTTCTTT | CASSFNPFTRDTWRLKKENTEAFF
TRBJ1-1 | many | - | TRBV7-3 | TGTGCCAGCAGCTTGACGGGAGCTTCCACTGAAGCTTTCTTT | CASSLTGASTEAFF
TRBJ2-7 | few | TRBD2 | TRBV20-1 | TGCAGTGCTGGAGGACTAGTGTTGTATTACGAGCAGTACTTC | CSAGGLVLYYEQYF
TRBJ1-2 | - | - | TRBV12-3/TRBV12-4 | TGTGCCAGCAGTTTAGTTCTCACGGGCTATGGCTACACCTTC | CASSLVLTGYGYTF
TRBJ1-1 | few | TRBD1 | TRBV7-8 | TGTGCCAGCAGCTTAGCTTGGACAGGGGGAGAAGCTTTCTTT | CASSLAWTGGEAFF
TRBJ1-1 | few | - | TRBV5-1 | TGCGCCAGCAGCCAAACCGCGGGGGCCTTACTTGGGGCTTTCTTT | CASSQTAGALLGAFF
TRBJ1-2 | - | TRBD1 | TRBV12-3/TRBV12-4 | TGTGCCAGCAGGCCCGACAGGGGGGGAAGCTACACCTTC | CASRPDRGGSYTF
TRBJ2-3 | few | TRBD1 | TRBV19 | TGTGCCAGTAGAGGCCGGGACAGGTTAACAGATACGCAGTATTTT | CASRGRDRLTDTQYF
TRBJ1-1 | - | TRBD1 | TRBV27 | TGTGCCAGCAGCCGAGACAGGGGATCCGGTTCTGAAGCTTTCTTT | CASSRDRGSGSEAFF
TRBJ2-1 | many | - | TRBV4-2 | TGTGCCAGCACCCCCCGGGGGGCTCACAATGAGCAGTTCTTC | CASTPRGAHNEQFF
TRBJ2-1 | many | TRBD1 | TRBV4-1 | TGCGCCAGCAGCCAACCGGGACAGGGTTACAATGAGCAGTTCTTC | CASSQPGQGYNEQFF
TRBJ1-1 | - | - | TRBV7-9 | TGTGCCAGCAGCCCAAAATGGGCAGAAGAAGCTTTCTTT | CASSPKWAEEAFF
TRBJ2-7 | - | TRBD1 | TRBV6-6 | TGTGCCAGCAGCAACCCGGGACAGGGAAACGACGAGCAGTACTTC | CASSNPGQGNDEQYF
TRBJ2-3 | - | TRBD1 | TRBV27 | TGTGCCAGCAGTACGACAGGGAATACGCAGTATTTT | CASSTTGNTQYF
TRBJ1-2 | - | TRBD1 | TRBV30 | TGTGCCTGGAGAGGAGGGGGCGCCTACTATGGCTACACCTTC | CAWRGGGAYYGYTF
TRBJ2-7 | - | TRBD2 | TRBV20-1 | TGCAGTGCTAGAGGGCAAGTAGCGGGGGGTGTCTACTTC | CSARGQVAGGVYF
TRBJ2-1 | few | - | TRBV15 | TGTGCCACCAGCAGAGAAAATCAGGGGCTAACTGAGCAGTTCTTC | CATSRENQGLTEQFF
TRBJ1-3 | - | - | TRBV5-1 | TGCGCCAGCAGCTTGGTACCCCGGACATTCGGAAACACCATATATTTT | CASSLVPRTFGNTIYF
TRBJ2-7 | - | - | TRBV5-5 | TGTGCCAGCAGCACGACTCAACTGGCCTACTACGAGCAGTACTTC | CASSTTQLAYYEQYF
TRBJ2-1 | many | - | TRBV24-1 | TGTGCCACCTCGAAAGAACTGGGGAACAATGAGCAGTTCTTC | CATSKELGNNEQFF
TRBJ2-7 | few | - | TRBV9 | TGTGCCAGCAGCGCTACTTACCGGGAGCAGACGTACGAGCAGTACTTC | CASSATYREQTYEQYF